The next 25 T cell receptor beta chains were all read from a single sample in a study of blood T cell repertoires in COVID-19. Here immunoSEQ multiplex PCR was the method, and the copy in TCRdb shows in-frame clones only, minus some. Among about 150,000 clones listed, roughly four fifths were seen once. The sequencing sample was made of peripheral blood. The source of these receptors is a woman in her fifties or sixties with acute or convalescent COVID-19.

The table lists this clone with a few counts. This chain joins TRBV7-9 and TRBJ1-2; D uncertain. Germline V gives CDR1 SEHNR, CDR2 FQNEAQ (reference sequence). V gave up 7 bases and J gave up 3 bases, with 12 bases separating them. The CDR3 covers 13 residues. CDR3 in DNA: TGTGCCAGCACCCTTTCAGAGGACTATGGCTACACCTTC. This sequence encodes CASTLSEDYGYTF.

The DNA of the CDR3 is TGTGCCAGCAGCCACGCTACAGACGCGAACACCGGGGAGCTGTTTTTT. Encoded protein: CASSHATDANTGELFF. The J gene is TRBJ2-2, the V gene TRBV28; no definite D call. The V and J ends lost 6 bases and 0 bases respectively, with 14 bases between them. Germline CDR1 is MDHEN and CDR2 is SYDVKM. The CDR3 length is 16 residues.

The V call is TRBV11-2, the J call TRBJ1-1, with a weak D call TRBD1 (6 bases). The ends were cut back, 1 base at V and 0 bases at J, with 12 bases in the middle. This CDR3 has 16 amino acids. Looked up from germline, CDR1 is SGHAT and CDR2 is FQNNGV. DNA of the CDR3: TGTGCCAGCAGCTTAGTGTGGGGGCGGGTGAACACTGAAGCTTTCTTT. Translation gives CASSLVWGRVNTEAFF.

The chain recombines TRBV6-2 or TRBV6-3 with TRBJ1-2, with TRBD1 matching over 7 bases. CDR3 length: 15 amino acids. Trimming removed 5 bases from V and 5 bases from J; junction bases left unmatched: 11. The germline gives CDR1 MNHEY, CDR2 SVGEGT. CDR3 protein: CASSMSTGIEYGYTF. DNA of the CDR3: TGTGCCAGCAGTATGTCGACAGGGATTGAATATGGCTACACCTTC.

This clone was observed a single time. CDR3 region: CATSRGRANTGELFF. CDR3 in DNA: TGTGCCACCAGCAGGGGGAGAGCGAACACCGGGGAGCTGTTTTTT. The rearrangement uses TRBV15 and TRBJ2-2; perhaps TRBD2 as D (5 bases). Trimming stripped 3 bases from V and 0 bases from J, with 8 bases between. Germline lookup yields CDR1 LNHNV and CDR2 YYDKDF (reference sequence). The CDR3 length is 15 residues.

CDR3 protein: CARSWTAGGNTEAFF. The CDR3, as DNA: TGTGCCAGAAGCTGGACGGCCGGAGGGAACACTGAAGCTTTCTTT. V is TRBV5-3 and J is TRBJ1-1, with D hard to call. TRBV5-3 is labeled an ORF, and its function is uncertain. The CDR3 has 15 residues. The germline V and J ends were trimmed by 3 bases and 1 base, with 13 bases remaining between them.

This clone has only one observation. This chain uses TRBV27 with TRBJ1-1; 7 bases map to TRBD1. V shed 5 bases, J shed 2 bases, and the junction held 2 bases outside the gene matches. The CDR3 is 13 residues long. In germline, CDR1 is MNHEY, CDR2 SMNVEV (reference sequence). The CDR3 region is CASSGTENTEAFF. In nucleotides, the CDR3 is TGTGCCAGCAGTGGGACAGAAAACACTGAAGCTTTCTTT.

This clone has just one count. The rearrangement joins TRBV11-2 to TRBJ2-3; D is possibly TRBD1 (5 bases). The germline gives CDR1 SGHAT, CDR2 FQNNGV. V was trimmed by 5 bases and J by 2 bases, leaving 20 bases between them. This CDR3 comprises 17 residues. The CDR3 DNA sequence: TGTGCCAGCAGCCAACCCCAGGGTCAGGAGATCACAGATACGCAGTATTTT. It codes for CASSQPQGQEITDTQYF.

This sequence joins TRBV12-3 or TRBV12-4 and TRBJ1-5, with D unresolved. Trimming pared 10 bases from V and 2 bases from J, leaving 9 bases between. This CDR3 contains 12 residues. CDR3: CAIQVGNQPQHF. Here the CDR3 DNA reads TGTGCCATCCAGGTGGGCAATCAGCCCCAGCATTTT.

Comments on this clone: The DNA is omitted, as the CDR3 cannot be located on it reliably, and the CDR3 follows TCRdb's listing. The V and J genes are TRBV28 and TRBJ1-4. With termini counted, the CDR3 has 15 amino acids. Germline loops: CDR1 MDHEN, CDR2 SYDVKM. The CDR3 here is CASSSSGATNEKLFF.

The chain couples TRBV28 to TRBJ1-4; D might be TRBD1 (5 bases). Trimming pared 2 bases from V and 6 bases from J, leaving 7 bases between. Germline V CDR1 and CDR2: MDHEN, SYDVKM. The CDR3 is 13 amino acids. The CDR3: CASSLGGDEKLFF. The CDR3 DNA is TGTGCCAGCAGTTTAGGGGGGGATGAAAAACTGTTTTTT.

The chain combines TRBV7-3 with TRBJ2-2, with 10 bases matching TRBD2. After removal of 8 bases from V and 8 bases from J, the junction contained 8 bases not matched to a gene. Germline V gives CDR1 SGHTA, CDR2 FQGTGA. The CDR3 runs 14 residues. Here the CDR3 reads CASSSGGAEGELFF. Written as DNA, the CDR3 is TGTGCCAGCTCAAGCGGGGGGGCCGAAGGGGAGCTGTTTTTT.

The chain recombines TRBV4-1 with TRBJ2-7; 7 bases map to TRBD2. The CDR3 runs 13 residues. V shed 3 bases, J shed 5 bases, and the junction held 4 bases outside the gene matches. Germline loops: CDR1 MGHRA, CDR2 YSYEKL. The CDR3 nucleotides are TGCGCCAGCAGCCAGGGAGGGTCCAACGAGCAGTACTTC. The encoded protein is CASSQGGSNEQYF.

The chain couples TRBV27 to TRBJ1-6, with 8 bases fitting TRBD1. The CDR3 totals 15 residues. CDR1 MNHEY and CDR2 SMNVEV come from the germline V gene (reference sequence). J gave up 7 bases and V 5 bases, and 7 bases lay outside the gene matches. DNA for the CDR3: TGTGCCAGCAGTCCAGGACAGGGTTGGAATTCACCCCTCCACTTT. It translates to CASSPGQGWNSPLHF.

This sequence joins TRBV30 and TRBJ2-2; 7 nucleotides agree with TRBD1. The CDR3 runs to 17 residues. The germline V gene has CDR1 GTSNPN and CDR2 SVGIG (reference sequence). The V gene end was trimmed by 2 bases and the J gene end by 1 base; junction bases not matched to a gene: 10. Here the CDR3 reads CAWSYTRGSWNTGELFF. CDR3 nucleotides: TGTGCCTGGAGTTACACCAGGGGGTCATGGAACACCGGGGAGCTGTTTTTT.

The J gene is TRBJ1-1, the V gene TRBV5-1; D is undetermined. CDR1 is SGHRS, CDR2 YFSETQ, per germline. The CDR3 extends over 13 amino acids. Trimming took 4 bases from V and 0 from J, leaving 7 bases between them. CDR3 amino acids: CASSHSLNTEAFF. The CDR3 bases are TGCGCCAGCAGCCACAGTCTGAACACTGAAGCTTTCTTT.

The genes are TRBV6-6 and TRBJ2-3, with 10 bases fitting TRBD1. The CDR3 runs 14 residues. V gave up 5 bases and J gave up 6 bases; unmatched junction bases: 5. Germline V gene sequence: CDR1 MNHNY, CDR2 SVGAGI (reference sequence). CDR3 region: CASSPTGGWDTQYF. CDR3 DNA sequence: TGTGCCAGCAGTCCGACAGGGGGCTGGGATACGCAGTATTTT.

The V call is TRBV11-2, the J call TRBJ1-2, with 10 bases that match TRBD1. The CDR3 sequence is 17 residues long. Germline loops: CDR1 SGHAT, CDR2 FQNNGV. V lost 4 bases and J lost 3; bases outside the gene matches: 11. The CDR3 bases are TGTGCCAGCAGCTCCCGGACAGGGGGGTTCGTGGACTATGGCTACACCTTC. Its translation: CASSSRTGGFVDYGYTF.

The chain joins TRBV5-1 to TRBJ2-6; 7 nucleotides agree with TRBD2. Losses at the gene ends were 0 bases for V and 0 bases for J; bases not matched to a gene: 3. The CDR3 covers 17 residues. Germline lookup yields CDR1 SGHRS and CDR2 YFSETQ. The CDR3 DNA follows: TGCGCCAGCAGCTTGGCCGGGGGGAGCTCTGGGGCCAACGTCCTGACTTTC. It is translated as CASSLAGGSSGANVLTF.

The CDR3 DNA reads as TGTGCCAGCAGCGTAGCTAGTCACCGTTTAGCCGCTGGAAACACCATATATTTT. Its translation is CASSVASHRLAAGNTIYF. V gene TRBV9 combines with J gene TRBJ1-3; no definite D call. The CDR3 is 18 amino acids. Trimming took 0 bases from V and 2 from J, leaving 18 bases between them. Germline V gene lookup returns CDR1 SGDLS and CDR2 YYNGEE.

This clone was counted only a few times. This chain uses TRBV5-1 with TRBJ1-2; no definite D call. V was trimmed by 4 bases and J by 2 bases, leaving 12 bases between them. This CDR3 has 14 amino acids. Germline V CDR1 and CDR2: SGHRS, YFSETQ. This CDR3 is CASSPGGGNYGYTF. CDR3 DNA: TGCGCCAGCAGCCCGGGAGGCGGCAACTATGGCTACACCTTC.

This clone was counted between two and nine times. The rearrangement uses TRBV5-4 and TRBJ2-7; TRBD1 matches 7 bases. The CDR3 is 12 amino acids. After removal of 4 bases from V and 4 bases from J, the junction contained 2 bases not matched to a gene. The germline V gene encodes CDR1 SGHNT and CDR2 YYREEE (reference sequence). CDR3 in amino acids: CASSVDRYEQYF. CDR3 DNA: TGTGCCAGCAGCGTGGACAGGTACGAGCAGTACTTC.

This clone was counted between two and nine times. Other nucleotide sequences from this sample produce the same CDR3. V gene TRBV29-1 combines with J gene TRBJ1-2; the match to TRBD1 covers 8 bases. The germline gives CDR1 SQVTM, CDR2 ANQGSEA. This CDR3 is built from 12 residues. Trimming removed 6 bases from V and 4 bases from J; junction bases left unmatched: 4. For the CDR3, the DNA is TGCAGCGTGGCCGGGACAGGCTATGGCTACACCTTC. Protein product: CSVAGTGYGYTF.

Only a few counts were recorded for this clone. The chain links TRBV18 to TRBJ1-1; possible D gene TRBD1, 5 bases. The CDR3 covers 13 residues. Germline lookup yields CDR1 KGHSH and CDR2 LQKENI. Trimming stripped 0 bases from V and 9 bases from J, with 11 bases between. The CDR3 region has the DNA TGTGCCAGCTCACCACCGGCGACAGTTAAAGCTTTCTTT. It translates to CASSPPATVKAFF.

This sequence joins TRBV7-9 and TRBJ1-2; D gene uncertain. V lost 4 bases and J lost 4, with 16 bases in between. The germline V gene encodes CDR1 SEHNR and CDR2 FQNEAQ (reference sequence). This CDR3 region has 15 residues. The CDR3 here is CASSSRTAGLYGYTF. The DNA of the CDR3 is TGTGCCAGCAGCTCCCGGACTGCTGGCCTCTATGGCTACACCTTC.